The rows below give T cell receptor beta chains drawn from one sample of a study of CD8+CD57+ T cells in acquired aplastic anemia. Using its own MiXCR run on the reads, TCRdb lists one record per CDR3 protein. The sample has 150,000 to 200,000 distinct CDR3 sequences, around half seen once. Sequenced sample: sorted CD4+, CD8+, or CD8+CD57+ T cells (not recorded which) from PBMCs. The receptors originated from a human donor with aplastic anemia. CDR3s include the opening cysteine and the closing phenylalanine or tryptophan. Each record gives: D gene, clone size, J gene, V gene, CDR3 protein, CDR3 DNA. The D gene is left open where the match is weak. Clone size, where shown, is once, few, many, or a class for clones that have expanded.

d_call: NA
clone_size: NA
j_call: TRBJ1-1
v_call: TRBV19
cdr3_aa: CASRYDRRNTEAFF
cdr3_nt: TGTGCCAGTAGATACGACAGGCGCAACACTGAAGCTTTCTTT

d_call: NA
clone_size: many
j_call: TRBJ1-4
v_call: TRBV9
cdr3_aa: CASSVGDVEKLFF
cdr3_nt: TGTGCCAGCAGCGTAGGGGACGTAGAAAAACTGTTTTTT

d_call: TRBD1
clone_size: many
j_call: TRBJ1-2
v_call: TRBV29-1
cdr3_aa: CSVPNRQGPYYGYTF
cdr3_nt: TGCAGCGTTCCCAACCGACAGGGACCCTACTATGGCTACACCTTC

d_call: TRBD2
clone_size: many
j_call: TRBJ2-7
v_call: TRBV19
cdr3_aa: CASSIGGSSYEQYF
cdr3_nt: TGTGCCAGTAGTATTGGCGGGAGCTCCTACGAGCAGTACTTC

d_call: NA
clone_size: NA
j_call: TRBJ2-3
v_call: TRBV2
cdr3_aa: CASSVWGKSTDTQYF
cdr3_nt: TGTGCCAGCAGTGTTTGGGGGAAAAGCACAGATACGCAGTATTTT

d_call: NA
clone_size: NA
j_call: TRBJ2-2
v_call: TRBV15
cdr3_aa: CATSRDPGGGPGELFF
cdr3_nt: TGTGCCACCAGCAGAGATCCGGGTGGGGGGCCCGGGGAGCTGTTTTTT

d_call: NA
clone_size: NA
j_call: TRBJ1-1
v_call: TRBV10-2
cdr3_aa: CASSEGRELSTEAFF
cdr3_nt: TGCGCCAGCAGTGAGGGTAGGGAATTGAGCACTGAAGCTTTCTTT

d_call: TRBD1
clone_size: once
j_call: TRBJ1-2
v_call: TRBV20-1
cdr3_aa: CSATSPGGYGYTF
cdr3_nt: TGCAGTGCTACATCTCCAGGGGGCTATGGCTACACCTTC

d_call: TRBD1
clone_size: many
j_call: TRBJ2-7
v_call: TRBV3-1
cdr3_aa: CASSQAFDRGDDEQYF
cdr3_nt: TGTGCCAGCAGCCAAGCCTTCGACAGGGGCGACGACGAGCAGTACTTC

d_call: NA
clone_size: many
j_call: TRBJ2-6
v_call: TRBV5-1
cdr3_aa: CASSDGSSGANVLTF
cdr3_nt: TGCGCCAGCAGCGACGGGAGCTCTGGGGCCAACGTCCTGACTTTC

d_call: NA
clone_size: many
j_call: TRBJ2-7
v_call: TRBV12-3/TRBV12-4
cdr3_aa: CASSLGPEQYF
cdr3_nt: TGTGCCAGCAGTTTAGGGCCCGAGCAGTACTTC

d_call: TRBD2
clone_size: many
j_call: TRBJ2-1
v_call: TRBV11-3
cdr3_aa: CASSLFSGSNNEQFF
cdr3_nt: TGTGCCAGCAGCTTATTTAGCGGGAGTAACAATGAGCAGTTCTTC

d_call: TRBD1
clone_size: once
j_call: TRBJ1-4
v_call: TRBV10-1
cdr3_aa: CASRTGGDEKLFF
cdr3_nt: TGCGCCAGCAGAACAGGGGGAGATGAAAAACTGTTTTTT

d_call: NA
clone_size: few
j_call: TRBJ2-1
v_call: TRBV19
cdr3_aa: CASSIAGANEQFF
cdr3_nt: TGTGCCAGTAGTATTGCTGGCGCCAATGAGCAGTTCTTC

d_call: NA
clone_size: NA
j_call: TRBJ1-4
v_call: TRBV9
cdr3_aa: CASSVGTPFRHNEKLFF
cdr3_nt: TGTGCCAGCAGCGTGGGGACACCTTTTCGGCATAATGAAAAACTGTTTTTT